This T cell receptor beta chain appears in the sequencing data of a study of blood T cell repertoires in COVID-19. Study context: PBMCs, B-cell-depleted T cells, or T cells were the source of the cDNA or gDNA that made up the material.

Trimming took 4 bases from V and 6 from J, leaving 15 bases between them. Germline lookup yields CDR1 GTSNPN and CDR2 SVGIG (reference sequence). The CDR3 is made up of 13 amino acids. Clones were read by immunoSEQ multiplex PCR, and TCRdb kept only the in-frame ones, dropping some. Of about 140,000 clones detected, 75% to 80% appear once; the ten largest clones hold roughly 9%. The origin of this receptor is a woman in her forties or fifties with active or convalescent COVID-19. This chain connects TRBV30 to TRBJ1-2, with D possibly TRBD1 on 6 matching bases. Sequencing was performed on peripheral blood. CDR3 region: CAWTDRLDDGYTF. The CDR3 coding sequence is TGTGCCTGGACAGACAGGCTTGATGATGGCTACACCTTC.